This TCR beta chain was captured by sequencing in a study of T cell responses to AZD1222 COVID-19 vaccine. The study, taken as a whole, reports: Across the whole spike, CD4 TCRs peaked at regions 160-218 and 743-854.

With respect to this clone: Its antigen is still unknown.

Generated by immunoSEQ multiplex PCR, the TCRdb table keeps only in-frame clones and is missing some. The table shows around 120,000 clones, with approximately 94% occurring only once. The CDR3 totals 14 residues. The germline gives CDR1 LGHNA, CDR2 YSLEER. V was pared by 0 bases and J by 4 bases, with 10 bases between. This receptor was obtained from an adult who received the AZD1222 COVID-19 vaccine. This sample comprised peripheral blood, obtained 28 days after the second AZD1222 dose. The chain has TRBV4-3 and TRBJ2-7, with D perhaps TRBD1 or TRBD2 (6 bases each). CDR3 sequence: CASSQDGGGYEQYF. In DNA form, the CDR3 reads TGCGCCAGCAGCCAAGATGGAGGGGGATACGAGCAGTACTTC.